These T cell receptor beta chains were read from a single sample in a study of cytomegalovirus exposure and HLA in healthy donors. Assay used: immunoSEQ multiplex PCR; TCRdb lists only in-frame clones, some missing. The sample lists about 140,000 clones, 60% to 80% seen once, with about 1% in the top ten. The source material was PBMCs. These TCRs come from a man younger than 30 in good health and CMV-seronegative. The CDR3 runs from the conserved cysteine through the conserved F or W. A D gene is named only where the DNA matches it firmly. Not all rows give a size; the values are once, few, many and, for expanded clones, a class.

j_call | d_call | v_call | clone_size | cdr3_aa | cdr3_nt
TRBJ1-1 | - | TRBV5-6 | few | CASSNRRREAFF | TGTGCCAGCAGTAACAGGCGGCGGGAAGCTTTCTTT
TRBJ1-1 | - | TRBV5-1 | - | CASSTDLRAGGTEAFF | TGCGCCAGCAGCACGGACCTGCGGGCAGGAGGCACTGAAGCTTTCTTT
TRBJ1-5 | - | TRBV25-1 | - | CASSEQGGGNQPQHF | TGTGCCAGCAGCGAACAGGGAGGCGGCAATCAGCCCCAGCATTTT
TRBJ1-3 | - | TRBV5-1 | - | CASSLSGRGENTIYF | TGCGCCAGCAGCTTGTCGGGCAGGGGAGAAAACACCATATATTTT
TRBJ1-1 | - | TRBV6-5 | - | CASSHTERGNTEAFF | TGTGCCAGCAGTCATACAGAACGGGGTAACACTGAAGCTTTCTTT
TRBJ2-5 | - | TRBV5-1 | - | CASSLALSQGPQETQYF | TGCGCCAGCAGCTTGGCCTTGTCCCAGGGCCCTCAAGAGACCCAGTACTTC
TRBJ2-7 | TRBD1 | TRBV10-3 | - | CAITRDRTYEQYF | TGTGCCATCACTAGGGACAGGACCTACGAGCAGTACTTC
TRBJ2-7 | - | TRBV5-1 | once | CASSSQSVTYEQYF | TGCGCCAGCAGCTCCCAAAGCGTCACCTACGAGCAGTACTTC
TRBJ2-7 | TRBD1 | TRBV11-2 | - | CASSLIYGRGNEQYF | TGTGCCAGCAGCTTAATATATGGCAGGGGGAACGAGCAGTACTTC
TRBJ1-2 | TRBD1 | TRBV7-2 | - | CASSLGTGVTYTF | TGTGCCAGCAGCTTAGGGACAGGGGTGACCTACACCTTC